One sample yielded the 10 T cell receptor beta chains listed below, sequenced in a study of human thymus T cells. The thymus tissue came from resections taken during corrective heart surgery. Produced via immunoSEQ multiplex PCR; TCRdb's table is partial and in-frame only. The sample contains about 130,000 clones, more than 90% of which appear only once. The specimen was thymus tissue. The receptors come from a boy in the first two years of life with a congenital heart defect but otherwise immunologically healthy.

The chain has TRBV5-4 and TRBJ2-7; a possible D gene is TRBD1 (6 bases). In germline, CDR1 is SGHNT, CDR2 YYREEE (reference sequence). The CDR3 has 12 amino acids. V gave up 4 bases and J gave up 6 bases, with 11 bases separating them. In nucleotides, the CDR3 is TGTGCCAGCAGCCCACAGGGATCCGAGCAGTACTTC. This translates into CASSPQGSEQYF.

The chain recombines TRBV23-1 with TRBJ1-1; 9 bases match TRBD1. TRBV23-1 is treated as an ORF (open reading frame) with a function not yet certain. V shed 0 bases and J 1 base; nucleotides not matched to a gene: 6. This CDR3 has 17 residues. The CDR3 sequence is CASSQSAPDRGNTEAFF. In nucleotides, the CDR3 is TGCGCCAGCAGTCAATCGGCCCCGGACAGGGGGAACACTGAAGCTTTCTTT.

The gene calls are TRBV18 and TRBJ1-2, with a weak D call TRBD1 (5 bases). Per germline, CDR1 KGHSH and CDR2 LQKENI. Trimming removed 4 bases at V and 7 bases at J, with 16 bases between. The CDR3 has 14 residues. For the CDR3, the DNA is TGTGCCAGCTCACTGGGCAGGGCGCCGGGTGGCTACACCTTC. It encodes CASSLGRAPGGYTF. Supplemented by reference TRBV18 and TRBJ1-2, the full variable domain reads NAGVMQNPRHLVRRRGQEARLRCSPMKGHSHVYWYRQLPEEGLKFMVYLQKENIIDESGMPKERFSAEFPKEGPSILRIQQVVRGDSAAYFCASSLGRAPGGYTFGSGTRLTVV.

The rearrangement uses TRBV29-1 and TRBJ2-3; either TRBD1 or TRBD2 may fit D (5 bases each). The CDR3 sequence is 14 residues long. CDR1 is SQVTM, CDR2 ANQGSEA, per germline. V was clipped by 2 bases and J by 5 bases, with 14 bases between them. CDR3 sequence: CSVERGANIDTQYF. CDR3 bases: TGCAGCGTTGAAAGAGGGGCGAATATAGATACGCAGTATTTT.

The chain is built from TRBV6-1 and TRBJ2-7, with D tentatively TRBD1 or TRBD2 (5 bases each). V gave up 10 bases and J gave up 6 bases, with 16 bases separating them. This CDR3 contains 12 residues. Germline V lookup: CDR1 MNHNS, CDR2 SASEGT. CDR3 coding DNA: TGTGCCACCCTCCGGGACCCCGGCGAGCAGTACTTC. Protein sequence: CATLRDPGEQYF.

V is TRBV2 and J is TRBJ2-3, with a tentative D call TRBD2 (7 bases). The CDR3 has 14 residues. Germline CDR1 and CDR2: SNHLY and FYNNEI. Trimming removed 11 bases at V and 1 base at J, with 16 bases between. The CDR3 reads CAVPWGGRTDTQYF. CDR3 DNA sequence: TGTGCCGTCCCCTGGGGGGGCCGCACAGATACGCAGTATTTT. Filled out from reference TRBV2 and TRBJ2-3, the complete variable domain reads EPEVTQTPSHQVTQMGQEVILRCVPISNHLYFYWYRQILGQKVEFLVSFYNNEISEKSEIFDDQFSVERPDGSNFTLKIRSTKLEDSAMYFCAVPWGGRTDTQYFGPGTRLTVL.

The chain combines TRBV11-3 with TRBJ1-1, with 7 bases fitting TRBD1. Per germline, CDR1 SGHNT and CDR2 YENEEA. This CDR3 has 16 amino acids. V shed 0 bases and J 6 bases; nucleotides not matched to a gene: 10. Written as DNA, the CDR3 is TGTGCCAGCAGCTTAGATCATGACAGGGTGGAAGCTGAAGCTTTCTTT. Encoded protein: CASSLDHDRVEAEAFF.

The rearrangement links TRBV5-4 to TRBJ1-5; maybe TRBD1 (6 bases). This CDR3 contains 15 residues. Between the trimmed V and J ends, which lost 0 bases and 5 bases, there was a span of 12 bases. CDR1 SGHNT and CDR2 YYREEE come from the germline V gene (reference sequence). The chain's CDR3 is CASSLGSGVDQPQHF. The CDR3 DNA reads TGTGCCAGCAGCTTGGGGTCAGGGGTTGATCAGCCCCAGCATTTT.

The V and J genes are TRBV28 and TRBJ1-4, with D unresolved. Germline-derived CDR1 and CDR2 are MDHEN and SYDVKM. The length of the CDR3 is 14 residues. V lost 2 bases and J 4 bases, leaving 8 bases between the germline ends. CDR3: CASSLLGYNEKLFF. The CDR3 DNA reads as TGTGCCAGCAGTTTACTAGGATATAATGAAAAACTGTTTTTT.

The gene calls are TRBV11-2 and TRBJ2-7; no firm D call. The CDR3 is 13 amino acids. Germline V gives CDR1 SGHAT, CDR2 FQNNGV. The germline V and J ends were trimmed by 5 bases and 2 bases, with 10 bases remaining between them. The CDR3 spells CASSDNFTYEQYF. CDR3 bases: TGTGCCAGCAGCGACAACTTCACCTACGAGCAGTACTTC. Complete variable domain (other parts from reference TRBV11-2 and TRBJ2-7): EAGVAQSPRYKIIEKRQSVAFWCNPISGHATLYWYQQILGQGPKLLIQFQNNGVVDDSQLPKDRFSAERLKGVDSTLKIQPAKLEDSAVYLCASSDNFTYEQYFGPGTRLTVT.